Described below is a single T cell receptor (beta chain) sequence and its context. The sample comes from a study of T cell changes during pregnancy in multiple sclerosis. Generated by immunoSEQ multiplex PCR, the TCRdb table keeps only in-frame clones and is missing some. The sample lists approximately 58,000 clones; 80% to 95% were seen once. The V and J ends lost 5 bases and 0 bases respectively, with 15 bases between them. CDR1 SGHNT and CDR2 YYREEE come from the germline V gene (reference sequence). The CDR3 spans 16 residues. This receptor was taken from a female donor with multiple sclerosis, enrolled in a pregnancy study. The specimen was peripheral blood, collected in the second trimester of pregnancy. The genes are TRBV5-4 and TRBJ2-1; D is perhaps TRBD2 (5 bases). In nucleotides, the CDR3 is TGTGCCAGCAGGAGGGAGAAGGCCAGCTCCTACAATGAGCAGTTCTTC. This translates into CASRREKASSYNEQFF.